The rows below give T cell receptor beta chains drawn from one sample of a study of control samples from healthy donors and cancer patients. Data came from immunoSEQ multiplex PCR; TCRdb stores just in-frame clones and leaves some out. This sample yields 150,000 to 200,000 clones, of which 91% are seen a single time; over 1.2% belongs to the top ten. Sequenced: blood. Receptor source: a woman aged 30 to 39 in good health. Each CDR3 is given with its conserved first and last residue. The D gene is left open where the match is weak. Rows may omit the clone size; those that give it use once, few, many or a size class.

clone_size j_call cdr3_length d_call v_call cdr3_aa cdr3_nt
NA TRBJ2-2 15 TRBD1 TRBV5-4 CASRTDRANTGELFF TGTGCCAGCAGAACGGACAGGGCGAACACCGGGGAGCTGTTTTTT
NA TRBJ2-3 15 NA TRBV4-2 CASSQERAYTDTQYF TGTGCCAGCAGCCAAGAGAGGGCATACACAGATACGCAGTATTTT
NA TRBJ2-1 15 NA TRBV6-4 CASSDLAGSYNEQFF TGTGCCAGCAGTGACCTCGCGGGCTCCTACAATGAGCAGTTCTTC
NA TRBJ1-1 11 NA TRBV30 CARLVNTEAFF TGTGCCCGACTGGTGAACACTGAAGCTTTCTTT
NA TRBJ2-2 14 NA TRBV19 CASSPGQNTGELFF TGTGCCAGTAGTCCGGGACAGAACACCGGGGAGCTGTTTTTT
NA TRBJ2-7 13 NA TRBV5-6 CASSLAGIYEQYF TGTGCCAGCAGCTTGGCCGGGATCTACGAGCAGTACTTC
NA TRBJ1-1 16 NA TRBV27 CASSLSISRKNTEAFF TGTGCCAGCAGTTTATCGATATCACGGAAGAACACTGAAGCTTTCTTT
NA TRBJ2-5 15 TRBD2 TRBV11-2 CASSLRLAYQETQYF TGTGCCAGCAGCTTACGACTAGCTTACCAAGAGACCCAGTACTTC
NA TRBJ1-1 13 NA TRBV5-1 CASSEGGNTEAFF TGCGCCAGCAGCGAGGGTGGGAACACTGAAGCTTTCTTT
NA TRBJ2-5 15 TRBD1 TRBV5-5 CASSDRQGWGETQYF TGTGCCAGCAGCGACCGACAGGGGTGGGGGGAGACCCAGTACTTC
NA TRBJ2-7 14 NA TRBV13 CASSLGRGIHEQYF TGTGCCAGCAGCTTAGGCAGGGGTATACACGAGCAGTACTTC
NA TRBJ2-7 14 TRBD1 TRBV28 CASSLRQGAHEQYF TGTGCCAGCAGTTTGAGACAGGGGGCCCACGAGCAGTACTTC
NA TRBJ2-1 14 TRBD2 TRBV6-2/TRBV6-3 CASSFGLGRNEQFF TGTGCCAGCAGTTTTGGACTAGGTCGGAATGAGCAGTTCTTC
NA TRBJ2-7 14 TRBD1 TRBV4-2 CASSQGDRAYEQYF TGTGCCAGCAGCCAGGGGGACAGGGCCTACGAGCAGTACTTC
once TRBJ2-3 14 TRBD2 TRBV7-2 CASSRGLDTDTQYF TGTGCCAGCAGCCGGGGACTAGACACAGATACGCAGTATTTT
NA TRBJ1-4 16 NA TRBV4-2 CASSQLGGSGGEKLFF TGTGCCAGCAGCCAGCTAGGGGGAAGCGGTGGTGAAAAACTGTTTTTT
NA TRBJ2-4 14 NA TRBV11-2 CASSLALAKNIQYF TGTGCCAGCAGCTTAGCCCTAGCCAAAAACATTCAGTACTTC
NA TRBJ2-3 12 NA TRBV12-5 CASGRPKDTQYF TGTGCTAGTGGCCGACCGAAAGATACGCAGTATTTT
NA TRBJ2-1 15 NA TRBV2 CASSEEASSYNEQFF TGTGCCAGCAGTGAAGAGGCGAGCTCCTACAATGAGCAGTTCTTC
NA TRBJ1-1 14 NA TRBV7-2 CASSWSGVNTEAFF TGTGCCAGCAGCTGGTCAGGGGTGAACACTGAAGCTTTCTTT
NA TRBJ2-2 14 TRBD2 TRBV7-8 CASSGLAGLGELFF TGTGCCAGCAGCGGACTAGCGGGACTCGGGGAGCTGTTTTTT
NA TRBJ1-5 15 NA TRBV7-3 CASRPDSYSNQPQHF TGTGCCAGCAGGCCGGACAGTTATAGCAATCAGCCCCAGCATTTT
NA TRBJ1-1 13 NA TRBV7-3 CASSMTGGTEAFF TGTGCCAGCAGCATGACAGGTGGGACTGAAGCTTTCTTT
NA TRBJ1-5 13 TRBD1 TRBV5-5 CASSLQGDQPQHF TGTGCCAGCAGCTTGCAGGGGGATCAGCCCCAGCATTTT
NA TRBJ1-2 13 NA TRBV5-5 CASSPPDPYGYTF TGTGCCAGCAGCCCTCCGGACCCCTATGGCTACACCTTC
NA TRBJ2-5 15 TRBD2 TRBV19 CASSALAGGQETQYF TGTGCCAGTAGTGCCCTAGCGGGAGGGCAAGAGACCCAGTACTTC
NA TRBJ2-3 17 TRBD2 TRBV9 CASSPRLAGVSTDTQYF TGTGCCAGCAGCCCCCGACTAGCGGGGGTTAGCACAGATACGCAGTATTTT
NA TRBJ2-2 15 NA TRBV2 CASSEVWRKGGELFF TGTGCCAGCAGTGAAGTATGGCGTAAGGGCGGGGAGCTGTTTTTT
few TRBJ2-7 15 TRBD1 TRBV7-9 CASSLVGGTGAEQYF TGTGCCAGCAGCTTAGTAGGGGGCACAGGGGCCGAGCAGTACTTC
NA TRBJ2-7 13 NA TRBV6-2/TRBV6-3 CASSYGQYYEQYF TGTGCCAGCAGTTACGGACAGTACTACGAGCAGTACTTC
NA TRBJ1-6 14 NA TRBV5-6 CASNDRSYNSPLHF TGTGCCAGCAACGACCGCTCCTATAATTCACCCCTCCACTTT
NA TRBJ2-7 15 TRBD2 TRBV28 CASSRPSGWTYEQYF TGTGCCAGCAGTCGCCCTAGCGGGTGGACCTACGAGCAGTACTTC
NA TRBJ2-3 14 NA TRBV6-4 CASSAVGLTDTQYF TGTGCCAGCAGTGCGGTGGGTCTGACAGATACGCAGTATTTT
NA TRBJ1-3 13 NA TRBV5-1 CASSLGQENTIYF TGCGCCAGCAGCTTGGGACAGGAAAACACCATATATTTT
NA TRBJ2-3 15 TRBD1 TRBV5-1 CASSGGQFWTDTQYF TGCGCCAGCAGCGGGGGACAGTTCTGGACAGATACGCAGTATTTT
NA TRBJ1-4 14 NA TRBV7-9 CASSLQGLEEKLFF TGTGCCAGCAGCTTACAGGGTCTGGAGGAAAAACTGTTTTTT
once TRBJ2-7 16 TRBD2 TRBV4-3 CASSQGVTSGRYEQYF TGCGCCAGCAGCCAAGGGGTTACTAGCGGGAGGTACGAGCAGTACTTC
NA TRBJ2-1 14 TRBD1 TRBV10-3 CAISESQGASEQFF TGTGCCATCAGTGAGTCTCAGGGGGCGTCTGAGCAGTTCTTC